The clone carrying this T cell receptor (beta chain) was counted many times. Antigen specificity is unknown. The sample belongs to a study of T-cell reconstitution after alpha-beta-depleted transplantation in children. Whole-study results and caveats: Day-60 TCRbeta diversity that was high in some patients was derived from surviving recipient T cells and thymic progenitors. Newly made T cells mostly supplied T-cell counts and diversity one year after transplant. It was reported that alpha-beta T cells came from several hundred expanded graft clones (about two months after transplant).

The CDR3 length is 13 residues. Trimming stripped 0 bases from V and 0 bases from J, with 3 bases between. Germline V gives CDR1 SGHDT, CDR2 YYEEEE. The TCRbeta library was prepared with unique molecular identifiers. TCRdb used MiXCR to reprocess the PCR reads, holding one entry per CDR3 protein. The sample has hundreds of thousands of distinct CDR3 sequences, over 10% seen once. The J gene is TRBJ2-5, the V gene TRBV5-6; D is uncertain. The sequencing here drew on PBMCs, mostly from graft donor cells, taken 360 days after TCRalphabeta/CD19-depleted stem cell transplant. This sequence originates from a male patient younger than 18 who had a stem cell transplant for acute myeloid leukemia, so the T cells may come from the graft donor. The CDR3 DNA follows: TGTGCCAGCAGCTTGGCGGACCAAGAGACCCAGTACTTC. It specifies CASSLADQETQYF.